This is a list of T cell receptor beta chains from one sample in a study of blood T cell repertoires in COVID-19. TCRdb's table, derived via immunoSEQ multiplex PCR, lists solely in-frame clones and lacks some. In the table there are around 150,000 clones, nearly 80% of which are singletons. The specimen was PBMCs or T cells enriched from blood (not recorded which). Receptors were obtained from a woman in her 50s who had recovered from COVID-19. Both conserved end residues are part of each CDR3. The D gene is left open where the match is weak. Only part of the rows carry a size: once, few, many, or a class if the clone is expanded.

>TRBJ1-5|TRBD1|NA|TRBV4-1
TGCGCCAGCAGCCAAGAGGGACAGGGTAGGGGTCAGCCCCAGCATTTT
CASSQEGQGRGQPQHF
>TRBJ2-5|NA|many|TRBV3-1/TRBV3-2
TGTGCCAGCAGCCTGCGGGGGCCTGGAGAGACCCAGTACTTC
CASSLRGPGETQYF
>TRBJ1-1|NA|NA|TRBV30
TGTGCCTGGACCGACAGTTTCATGAACACTGAAGCTTTCTTT
CAWTDSFMNTEAFF
>TRBJ2-3|TRBD2|NA|TRBV9
TGTGCCAGCAGCGTAGCTGGCGGGAGACTCACAGATACGCAGTATTTT
CASSVAGGRLTDTQYF
>TRBJ1-1|NA|few|TRBV18
TGTGCCAGCTCCCCCAACGAAGACACAGCTGAAGCTTTCTTT
CASSPNEDTAEAFF
>TRBJ2-3|TRBD2|NA|TRBV3-1/TRBV3-2
TGTGCCAGCAGCCCGCGTGCGAGAGCTAGCGGGACCTCAGATACGCAGTATTTT
CASSPRARASGTSDTQYF
>TRBJ2-1|TRBD2|NA|TRBV7-2
TGTGCCAGCAGCCTCGGGACTACCTCCTACAATGAGCAGTTCTTC
CASSLGTTSYNEQFF
>TRBJ1-1|NA|NA|TRBV19
TGTGCCAGTAGTCGAAACAGGGCGAACACTGAAGCTTTCTTT
CASSRNRANTEAFF
>TRBJ2-2|NA|NA|TRBV5-6
TGTGCCAGCAGCTTGGACGCGGGCACCGGGGAGCTGTTTTTT
CASSLDAGTGELFF
>TRBJ1-2|TRBD1|NA|TRBV7-8
TGTGCCAGCAGCGCGACAGGGGACGGCTACACCTTC
CASSATGDGYTF
>TRBJ2-1|NA|NA|TRBV7-2
TGTGCCAGCACATACAGGGTCCTTTCCTACAATGAGCAGTTCTTC
CASTYRVLSYNEQFF
>TRBJ2-5|TRBD2|few|TRBV5-1
TGCGCCAGCAGCTTGCTAGCGGGGGCAGGCGGGGGAGAGACCCAGTACTTC
CASSLLAGAGGGETQYF
>TRBJ2-7|TRBD2|NA|TRBV19
TGTGCCAGTAGTATAACGCGGGGGGCCCTCTACGAGCAGTACTTC
CASSITRGALYEQYF
>TRBJ2-3|TRBD2|NA|TRBV6-1
TGTGCCAGCAGTGTGGGATTAGCGGGAGGGCGAGATACGCAGTATTTT
CASSVGLAGGRDTQYF
>TRBJ1-1|TRBD1|many|TRBV28
TGTGCCAGCGGGAGGGACAGGGGGGGAAACACTGAAGCTTTCTTT
CASGRDRGGNTEAFF
>TRBJ2-6|NA|NA|TRBV2
TGTGCCAGCAGTGTACAGGGCTACTCTGGGGCCAACGTCCTGACTTTC
CASSVQGYSGANVLTF
>TRBJ2-2|TRBD2|NA|TRBV7-6
TGTGCCAGCAGCTTGTTGACTAGCGGGAGCCCCGGGGAGCTGTTTTTT
CASSLLTSGSPGELFF
>TRBJ1-3|TRBD1|NA|TRBV19
TGTGCCAGTACGGACAGGAGGTTCTCTGGAAACACCATATATTTT
CASTDRRFSGNTIYF
>TRBJ1-1|TRBD1|NA|TRBV11-2
TGTGCCAGCAGCTTACAGGGGGTGAACACTGAAGCTTTCTTT
CASSLQGVNTEAFF
>TRBJ2-5|NA|once|TRBV2
TGTGCCAGCGAAATTGAGGCGGTACAAGAGACCCAGTACTTC
CASEIEAVQETQYF
>TRBJ2-3|NA|NA|TRBV5-6
TGTGCCAGCAGCGAGTTCACAGATACGCAGTATTTT
CASSEFTDTQYF
>TRBJ2-3|NA|NA|TRBV3-1/TRBV3-2
TGTGCCAGCAGCCAAGAGGCGGGCAGCACAGATACGCAGTATTTT
CASSQEAGSTDTQYF
>TRBJ1-1|NA|NA|TRBV29-1
TGCAGCGTGACAGGGAACACTGAAGCTTTCTTT
CSVTGNTEAFF
>TRBJ2-7|NA|NA|TRBV2
TGTGCCAGCAGGGCCGAGGTAGGCTCCTACGAGCAGTACTTC
CASRAEVGSYEQYF
>TRBJ1-5|NA|NA|TRBV27
TGTGCCAGCAAGCCGGGAGCGGGGAGAAATCAGCCCCAGCATTTT
CASKPGAGRNQPQHF
>TRBJ1-2|NA|NA|TRBV7-9
TGTGCCAGCAGCTCCCAGGACAGCCATTCGTATGGCTACACCTTC
CASSSQDSHSYGYTF
>TRBJ1-3|TRBD1|NA|TRBV7-9
TGTGCCAGCAGCTCGGCCTTCGAACAGGGGAGGTCTGGAAACACCATATATTTT
CASSSAFEQGRSGNTIYF
>TRBJ2-1|NA|NA|TRBV14
TGTGCCAGCAGGGCGGGAAGCTCCTACAATGAGCAGTTCTTC
CASRAGSSYNEQFF
>TRBJ1-6|NA|NA|TRBV9
TGTGCCAGCAGCCCGAGCTCCTATAATTCACCCCTCCACTTT
CASSPSSYNSPLHF
>TRBJ2-7|NA|NA|TRBV15
TGTGCCACCAGCCAGAGGGGACTTTCCTACGAGCAGTACTTC
CATSQRGLSYEQYF
>TRBJ2-7|NA|NA|TRBV9
TGTGCCAGCAGCCCTAGCGTTTCGTCCTACGAGCAGTACTTC
CASSPSVSSYEQYF
>TRBJ1-4|NA|NA|TRBV6-5
TGTGCCAGCGGACAGCTTAATGAAAAACTGTTTTTT
CASGQLNEKLFF
>TRBJ2-5|TRBD2|once|TRBV5-1
TGCGCCAGCAGCGCGGGGACTAGCGGGAGGAAAGAGACCCAGTACTTC
CASSAGTSGRKETQYF
>TRBJ2-1|TRBD2|NA|TRBV9
TGTGCCAGCAGCGTAGCGGGGGGGGGCCTCAATGAGCAGTTCTTC
CASSVAGGGLNEQFF
>TRBJ2-1|TRBD1|NA|TRBV18
TGTGCCAGCTCAACGGGACAGGGGGCGAGAAATGAGCAGTTCTTC
CASSTGQGARNEQFF
>TRBJ1-4|TRBD1|NA|TRBV4-1
TGCGCCAGCAGCCCCTACAGGGGAACTAATGAAAAACTGTTTTTT
CASSPYRGTNEKLFF
>TRBJ1-1|NA|few|TRBV6-5
TGTGCCACCTATCGGGGAGGGTGGGACACTGAAGCTTTCTTT
CATYRGGWDTEAFF